These T cell receptor beta chains were read from a single sample in a study of shared clonotypes between healthy human individuals. Sequencing was performed with immunoSEQ multiplex PCR; in TCRdb, only in-frame clones are kept and a portion is missing. The sample carries 2 million to 2.5 million clones, 95% recorded once. The sequencing sample was made of naive CD4+ T cells sorted from blood. The receptor source for this set is a young man in good health. Each CDR3 is given with its conserved first and last residue. D genes are given only for firm matches.

>TRBV4-1|TRBJ2-5|17|TRBD2
TGCGCCAGCAGCCCACTAGCGGGAGTGGGGGAGGGGGAGACCCAGTACTTC
CASSPLAGVGEGETQYF
>TRBV19|TRBJ2-7|16|TRBD2
TGTGCCAGTAGGAGAGAGAGCGGGGAGGGAGCCTACGAGCAGTACTTC
CASRRESGEGAYEQYF
>TRBV30|TRBJ1-1|13|TRBD1
TGTGCCTGGAACACGGGACAGCAGACTGAAGCTTTCTTT
CAWNTGQQTEAFF
>TRBV5-6|TRBJ2-5|16|TRBD2
TGTGCCAGCAGCTTGCTAGCGGGGGGCGCCGTAGAGACCCAGTACTTC
CASSLLAGGAVETQYF
>TRBV29-1|TRBJ2-3|13|NA
TGCAGCGTGGCCCGGGGGCCTACAGATACGCAGTATTTT
CSVARGPTDTQYF
>TRBV5-1|TRBJ2-1|15|TRBD2
TGCGCCAGCAGCTTTGTAGCGGGGGAGTACAATGAGCAGTTCTTC
CASSFVAGEYNEQFF
>TRBV10-3|TRBJ1-4|13|NA
TGTGCCATCAGTGATGGGATGAAGGAAAAACTGTTTTTT
CAISDGMKEKLFF
>TRBV7-5|TRBJ2-1|15|NA
TGTGCCAGCAGCGTAGACTGGGGGGCCTACAATGAGCAGTTCTTC
CASSVDWGAYNEQFF
>TRBV7-2|TRBJ2-7|13|NA
TGTGCCAGCAGCTTAGGGTCTCCTCACGAGCAGTACTTC
CASSLGSPHEQYF
>TRBV10-3|TRBJ2-2|15|TRBD2
TGTGCCATCCGGGGACTAGCGGGAGGCACCGGGGAGCTGTTTTTT
CAIRGLAGGTGELFF
>TRBV19|TRBJ1-6|14|NA
TGTGCCAGCGAGGGAGGCGCCTATAATTCACCCCTCCACTTT
CASEGGAYNSPLHF
>TRBV5-1|TRBJ2-7|16|TRBD1
TGCGCCAGCAGCTTGGAGGACCGAGACAGGGGTGGCGAGCAGTACTTC
CASSLEDRDRGGEQYF
>TRBV6-5|TRBJ2-6|13|NA
TGTGCCAGTCGGTACTCTGGGGCCAACGTCCTGACTTTC
CASRYSGANVLTF
>TRBV7-9|TRBJ2-3|11|NA
TGTGCCGTCGTAGGCACAGATACGCAGTATTTT
CAVVGTDTQYF
>TRBV6-1|TRBJ2-7|12|NA
TGTGCCAGCAACGGGGGGCAGGGGGCTTGGTACTTC
CASNGGQGAWYF
>TRBV7-2|TRBJ1-4|17|TRBD1
TGTGCCAGCAGCTCCCTCGACAGGGGGCTGACTAATGAAAAACTGTTTTTT
CASSSLDRGLTNEKLFF